These 20 T cell receptor beta chains were all obtained from the same sample, sequenced in a study of cytomegalovirus exposure and HLA in healthy donors. Primers for the PCR totalled 60 Vbeta and 13 Jbeta. Assay: immunoSEQ multiplex PCR; the TCRdb copy retains only in-frame clones and omits some. Among approximately 150,000 clones listed, roughly 79% were seen once. The specimen was PBMCs. All receptors derive from a middle-aged man in good health and CMV-seronegative.

CDR3: CASSFHGAREAEAFF. The CDR3 region has the DNA TGTGCCAGCAGTTTTCACGGGGCCAGGGAGGCTGAAGCTTTCTTT. This chain connects TRBV28 to TRBJ1-1; D perhaps matches TRBD1 (5 bases). V was trimmed by 3 bases and J by 6 bases, leaving 17 bases between them. This CDR3 comprises 15 residues. CDR1 and CDR2 (germline): MDHEN, SYDVKM.

This chain links TRBV6-1 with TRBJ2-7; the match to TRBD1 covers 8 bases. This CDR3 contains 14 residues. The germline V gene encodes CDR1 MNHNS and CDR2 SASEGT. After removal of 4 bases from V and 3 bases from J, the junction contained 5 bases not matched to a gene. CDR3 sequence: CASSVRDRYYEQYF. DNA of the CDR3: TGTGCCAGCAGTGTCCGGGACAGGTACTACGAGCAGTACTTC.

The CDR3 spells CASSLGGQGVIEQYF. CDR3 sequence (DNA): TGCGCCAGCAGCTTGGGGGGACAGGGTGTTATCGAGCAGTACTTC. V gene TRBV5-1 combines with J gene TRBJ2-5, with TRBD1 matching over 9 bases. The DNA matches TRBJ2-7 better at its end, which makes the J call doubtful. There are 15 residues in the CDR3. Germline assignment: CDR1 SGHRS and CDR2 YFSETQ.

The rearrangement joins TRBV7-2 to TRBJ2-3, with 8 bases fitting TRBD1. Trimming at V came to 2 bases and at J to 3 bases, leaving 4 bases not matched to a gene. Germline CDR1 reads SGHTA; CDR2 reads FQGNSA. The CDR3 runs 15 residues. The CDR3 sequence: CASSLQTGGTDTQYF. The CDR3 region has the DNA TGTGCCAGCAGCTTACAAACAGGGGGAACAGATACGCAGTATTTT.

CDR3 coding DNA: TGTGCCAGCAGCACAGCGGGAGGGCGCTACAATGAGCAGTTCTTC. Encoded protein: CASSTAGGRYNEQFF. The chain uses TRBV7-6 and TRBJ2-1, with TRBD2 matching 10 bases. Germline-derived CDR1 and CDR2 are SGHVS and FNYEAQ. The J segment lost 3 bases and the V segment lost 5 bases, leaving 4 bases of the junction unmatched. The CDR3 runs 15 residues. Combining the CDR3 with reference TRBV7-6 and TRBJ2-1 gives the whole variable domain GAGVSQSPRYKVTKRGQDVALRCDPISGHVSLYWYRQALGQGPEFLTYFNYEAQQDKSGLPNDRFSAERPEGSISTLTIQRTEQRDSAMYRCASSTAGGRYNEQFFGPGTRLTVL.

This sequence joins TRBV27 and TRBJ1-5, with TRBD1 as a possible D gene (5 bases). The CDR3 runs to 14 residues. V lost 4 bases to trimming and J lost 3 bases, with 10 bases between them. Looked up from germline, CDR1 is MNHEY and CDR2 is SMNVEV (reference sequence). The CDR3 DNA follows: TGTGCCAGCAGTTGGGGACTCACCAATCAGCCCCAGCATTTT. Its protein is CASSWGLTNQPQHF.

This chain links TRBV5-4 with TRBJ1-4; D is ambiguous. V shed 1 base and J shed 4 bases, with 11 bases lying between them. The CDR3 contains 15 residues. Per the germline V gene, CDR1 is SGHNT and CDR2 is YYREEE (reference sequence). Written as DNA, the CDR3 is TGTGCCAGCAGCTTGAACCCAGCGAATAATGAAAAACTGTTTTTT. Its protein product is CASSLNPANNEKLFF.

This rearrangement joins TRBV2 to TRBJ2-7; D gene ambiguous. CDR3 length: 11 amino acids. Deletions cut 7 bases from V and 6 bases from J, with 10 bases between. CDR1 and CDR2 from the germline V gene are SNHLY and FYNNEI. The CDR3 nucleotides read TGTGCCAGCACCCCGAGGTCCGAGCAGTACTTC. Translating it yields CASTPRSEQYF.

The V and J genes are TRBV5-4 and TRBJ1-1, with D possibly TRBD1 on 5 matching bases. Germline CDR1 and CDR2: SGHNT and YYREEE (reference sequence). The CDR3 is 14 residues long. V was trimmed by 4 bases and J by 1 base, leaving 11 bases between them. CDR3 in amino acids: CASSPFQGNTEAFF. The CDR3 DNA reads as TGTGCCAGCAGCCCATTTCAGGGGAACACTGAAGCTTTCTTT.

The V call is TRBV2, the J call TRBJ1-5; D remains unclear. Deletions cut 4 bases from V and 0 bases from J, with 7 bases between. CDR1 is SNHLY, CDR2 FYNNEI, per germline. This CDR3 contains 14 residues. In DNA form, the CDR3 reads TGTGCCAGCAGTGTGCAGAATAGCAATCAGCCCCAGCATTTT. It translates to CASSVQNSNQPQHF.

The genes are TRBV7-9 and TRBJ1-2, with D possibly being TRBD1 (6 bases). The germline V gene encodes CDR1 SEHNR and CDR2 FQNEAQ (reference sequence). Trimming shortened V by 4 bases and J by 4 bases, and 10 bases separated the two germline ends. The CDR3 runs 13 residues. DNA of the CDR3: TGTGCCAGCAGCTGGGACACCCCCTATGGCTACACCTTC. It is translated as CASSWDTPYGYTF.

The CDR3 DNA reads TGCAGCGCCTACTACAATGAGCAGTTCTTC. As protein: CSAYYNEQFF. The chain has TRBV29-1 and TRBJ2-1; D remains unclear. Deletions cut 7 bases from V and 3 bases from J, with 4 bases between. Germline V gene data show CDR1 as SQVTM and CDR2 as ANQGSEA. The CDR3 spans 10 residues.

A remark on this clone: At one end, the junction sequence differs from germline, possibly due to a read error. In DNA form, the CDR3 reads TGTGCCAGCAGTCAAGAGCTAGCGGGAGAGGCTGATACGCAGTATTTT. Encoded protein: CASSQELAGEADTQYF. The rearrangement links TRBV4-2 to TRBJ2-3; 10 nucleotides match TRBD2. The length of the CDR3 is 16 residues. Germline-derived CDR1 and CDR2 are LGHNA and YNFKEQ.

V gene TRBV7-3 combines with J gene TRBJ2-1; 7 positions match TRBD2. This CDR3 is 15 amino acids long. Germline lookup yields CDR1 SGHTA and CDR2 FQGTGA. Unmatched junction bases numbered 6, after V lost 1 base and J lost 6 bases. CDR3: CASSLMAGVGNEQFF. In DNA form, the CDR3 reads TGTGCCAGCAGCTTAATGGCGGGAGTGGGCAATGAGCAGTTCTTC.

This chain uses TRBV29-1 with TRBJ2-7; tentatively, D is TRBD1 (5 bases). Between the trimmed V and J ends, which lost 8 bases and 4 bases, there was a span of 15 bases. From germline, CDR1 is SQVTM and CDR2 ANQGSEA. This CDR3 is built from 12 residues. DNA for the CDR3: TGCAGCATATCCTGGGGCCCGTACGAGCAGTACTTC. It translates to CSISWGPYEQYF.

A note on this clone: At one boundary the junction diverges from the germline segment, which might be a read error. The chain links TRBV5-6 to TRBJ2-4, with unresolved D. Germline V gene sequence: CDR1 SGHDT, CDR2 YYEEEE. The CDR3 sequence is 12 residues long. The DNA for the CDR3 is TGTGCCAGCAGCTTGGCTGGAAACAGTCAGTACTTC. It is translated as CASSLAGNSQYF.

This clone was counted only a few times. This chain joins TRBV5-4 and TRBJ2-2; 7 nucleotides agree with TRBD2. With 0 bases clipped from V and 6 bases from J, the junction kept 2 bases outside the gene matches. The CDR3 has 14 residues. Germline lookup yields CDR1 SGHNT and CDR2 YYREEE (reference sequence). The CDR3 reads CASSLVLAAGELFF. Written as DNA, the CDR3 is TGTGCCAGCAGCTTGGTGCTAGCGGCCGGGGAGCTGTTTTTT.

The chain uses TRBV27 and TRBJ1-2, with D hard to call. V lost 0 bases and J lost 4, with 6 bases in between. Germline loops: CDR1 MNHEY, CDR2 SMNVEV (reference sequence). The CDR3 is made up of 13 amino acids. The CDR3 loop reads CASSLSSSYGYTF. In DNA, the CDR3 is TGTGCCAGCAGTTTATCGTCTTCCTATGGCTACACCTTC.

The gene calls are TRBV11-2 and TRBJ2-3, with 7 positions matching TRBD2. The CDR3 loop spans 15 amino acids. Germline lookup yields CDR1 SGHAT and CDR2 FQNNGV. V trimming: 7 bases; J trimming: 2 bases; junction bases outside the gene matches: 9. The CDR3 region has the DNA TGTGCCAGCAACACGGGAGGCACTTACACAGATACGCAGTATTTT. The encoded protein is CASNTGGTYTDTQYF.

The chain combines TRBV7-3 with TRBJ2-3; TRBD1 agrees at 7 bases. This CDR3 has 14 residues. Germline CDR1 SGHTA, CDR2 FQGTGA. Losses at the gene ends were 3 bases for V and 0 bases for J; bases not matched to a gene: 0. The CDR3 here is CASSFRGSTDTQYF. The CDR3 coding sequence is TGTGCCAGCAGCTTCAGGGGGAGCACAGATACGCAGTATTTT. Looking up the rest from reference TRBV7-3 and TRBJ2-3 gives the full variable domain: GAGVSQTPSNKVTEKGKYVELRCDPISGHTALYWYRQSLGQGPEFLIYFQGTGAADDSGLPNDRFFAVRPEGSVSTLKIQRTERGDSAVYLCASSFRGSTDTQYFGPGTRLTVL.